The 20 T cell receptor beta chains below were found in one sample sequenced in a study of cytomegalovirus exposure and HLA in healthy donors (dated 2017 in TCRdb). Libraries were built with the immunoSEQ multiplex PCR assay. A mixture of 60 forward primers for TCR Vbeta segments and 13 reverse primers for TCR Jbeta segments was used in the multiplex PCR. TCRdb retrieved this table from immuneACCESS and kept in-frame rearrangements only. Not all clones are present; in checked studies, unresolved V genes account for under half, and no reason is known for the remainder. This sample is represented by 150,000 to 200,000 clones; around four fifths of them were singletons. The ten largest clones capture 1.1% of the sample. Sequencing used PBMCs. All receptors derive from a woman between 40 and 55 years old in good health and CMV-seronegative.

This chain uses TRBV12-5 with TRBJ2-6, with a weak D call TRBD2 (5 bases). Germline values: CDR1 LGHNT, CDR2 FRNRAP. The V end was cut by 1 base, the J end by 0 bases, with 13 bases between. This CDR3 comprises 18 residues. Here the CDR3 reads CASGLDPGRGSGANVLTF. CDR3 DNA: TGTGCTAGTGGTTTGGACCCTGGACGGGGCTCTGGGGCCAACGTCCTGACTTTC.

The rearrangement joins TRBV19 to TRBJ2-5; TRBD1 matches 7 bases. Germline CDR1 is LNHDA and CDR2 is SQIVND (reference sequence). CDR3 length: 17 amino acids. Unmatched junction bases numbered 16, after V lost 4 bases and J lost 5 bases. The CDR3 protein is CASSTLPPTGTGETQYF. In nucleotides, the CDR3 is TGTGCCAGTAGTACCCTACCTCCGACAGGGACCGGGGAGACCCAGTACTTC.

The chain is built from TRBV11-3 and TRBJ2-1, with a tentative D call TRBD1 (6 bases). CDR1 SGHNT and CDR2 YENEEA come from the germline V gene. The CDR3 runs to 16 residues. The V end was cut by 4 bases, the J end by 3 bases, with 16 bases between. CDR3 amino acids: CASSSRQGSDYNEQFF. For the CDR3, the DNA is TGTGCCAGCAGCTCGCGGCAGGGGAGCGACTACAATGAGCAGTTCTTC.

V is TRBV11-3 and J is TRBJ2-2; 8 nucleotides agree with TRBD1. CDR3 length: 16 residues. Germline-derived CDR1 and CDR2 are SGHNT and YENEEA. V shed 3 bases, J shed 5 bases, and the junction held 8 bases outside the gene matches. The CDR3 bases are TGTGCCAGCAGCTTCACAGGGGGAGGAAGAACCGGGGAGCTGTTTTTT. Its translation is CASSFTGGGRTGELFF.

CDR3 nucleotide sequence: TGTGCCAGCAGCTTTAATCTAGGGAGATACGAGCAGTACTTC. Residues: CASSFNLGRYEQYF. The chain recombines TRBV11-2 with TRBJ2-7; a weak D match, TRBD2 (5 bases). V dropped 3 bases and J dropped 4 bases, with 13 bases sitting between them. CDR1 is SGHAT, CDR2 FQNNGV, per germline. This CDR3 contains 14 residues.

The V and J genes are TRBV6-5 and TRBJ1-2, with TRBD1 matching 7 bases. The CDR3 is 14 amino acids. The germline V gene encodes CDR1 MNHEY and CDR2 SVGAGI. Trimming removed 4 bases from V and 4 bases from J; junction bases left unmatched: 6. The CDR3 here is CASSFSRGPYGYTF. The CDR3 nucleotides are TGTGCCAGCAGTTTCTCTAGGGGGCCCTATGGCTACACCTTC.

V and J are TRBV19 and TRBJ2-3; TRBD2 agrees at 9 bases. Germline values: CDR1 LNHDA, CDR2 SQIVND (reference sequence). The CDR3 has 15 amino acids. Unmatched junction bases numbered 4, after V lost 5 bases and J lost 1 base. In DNA form, the CDR3 reads TGTGCCAGTAGTCGGACTAGCGCACGCACAGATACGCAGTATTTT. Protein sequence: CASSRTSARTDTQYF.

CDR3 sequence reads: CASSTTSGGDNEQFF. Written as DNA, the CDR3 is TGTGCCAGCAGTACAACTAGCGGGGGGGACAATGAGCAGTTCTTC. The chain recombines TRBV25-1 with TRBJ2-1, with 13 bases that match TRBD2. V dropped 5 bases and J dropped 5; count of bases not matched to a gene: 3. Germline V gene lookup returns CDR1 MGHDK and CDR2 SYGVNS. CDR3 length: 15 residues.

The chain recombines TRBV30 with TRBJ1-1; a weak D match, TRBD1 (5 bases). This CDR3 is 15 amino acids long. Germline values: CDR1 GTSNPN, CDR2 SVGIG (reference sequence). Trimming stripped 0 bases from V and 0 bases from J, with 11 bases between. CDR3 nucleotides: TGTGCCTGGAGTGTCCGGGCGGGGCTGAACACTGAAGCTTTCTTT. It specifies CAWSVRAGLNTEAFF.

The chain recombines TRBV7-9 with TRBJ1-5; D gene unclear. The CDR3 contains 14 residues. Deletions cut 5 bases from V and 5 bases from J, with 13 bases between. Germline CDR1 reads SEHNR; CDR2 reads FQNEAQ (reference sequence). This CDR3 is CASSMRSPDQPQHF. The CDR3 bases are TGTGCCAGCAGCATGCGGTCTCCGGATCAGCCCCAGCATTTT.

The rearrangement joins TRBV9 to TRBJ2-2; no definite D call. Trimming took off 6 bases at V and 6 bases at J, with 15 bases between the two ends. The CDR3 length is 14 residues. Per the germline V gene, CDR1 is SGDLS and CDR2 is YYNGEE. CDR3 nucleotide sequence: TGTGCCAGCAACCCGGGTAGATCTGCCGGGGAGCTGTTTTTT. Amino acid sequence: CASNPGRSAGELFF.

J is TRBJ2-5 and V is TRBV5-1; D possibly corresponds to TRBD2 (6 bases). This CDR3 is built from 14 residues. Germline loops: CDR1 SGHRS, CDR2 YFSETQ. The V end lost 1 base, the J end lost 13 bases, and 20 bases lay between the germline ends. CDR3 nucleotide sequence: TGCGCCAGCAGCTTGACTGGGGGGAGAGAGATCCGGTACTTC. Residues: CASSLTGGREIRYF.

The J gene is TRBJ2-5, the V gene TRBV19, with 7 bases aligning to TRBD1. The DNA end favors TRBJ2-7, so the J call may be wrong. The CDR3 spans 16 residues. The germline V gene encodes CDR1 LNHDA and CDR2 SQIVND (reference sequence). The CDR3 sequence is CASSIAETGIAYEQYF. The CDR3 region has the DNA TGTGCCAGTAGTATAGCGGAGACAGGGATCGCCTACGAGCAGTACTTC.

V and J are TRBV7-9 and TRBJ2-1; 14 bases match TRBD2. The CDR3 is 15 amino acids. V was pared by 6 bases and J by 9 bases, with 7 bases of the junction left unmatched. From germline, CDR1 is SEHNR and CDR2 FQNEAQ (reference sequence). CDR3 sequence: CASRPGTSGSSEQFF. CDR3 nucleotide sequence: TGTGCCAGCAGGCCCGGGACTAGCGGGAGTAGTGAGCAGTTCTTC. Combining the CDR3 with reference TRBV7-9 and TRBJ2-1 gives the whole variable domain DTGVSQNPRHKITKRGQNVTFRCDPISEHNRLYWYRQTLGQGPEFLTYFQNEAQLEKSRLLSDRFSAERPKGSFSTLEIQRTEQGDSAMYLCASRPGTSGSSEQFFGPGTRLTVL.

The gene calls are TRBV7-9 and TRBJ2-1; D is unclear. Germline loops: CDR1 SEHNR, CDR2 FQNEAQ (reference sequence). The CDR3 consists of 12 residues. The V gene lost 6 bases and the J gene lost 9 bases, with 12 bases spanning the gap. DNA of the CDR3: TGTGCCAGCAGTCGAACAACATCTGAGCAGTTCTTC. Its translation is CASSRTTSEQFF. Using reference TRBV7-9 and TRBJ2-1 for the parts outside the CDR3, the full variable domain is DTGVSQNPRHKITKRGQNVTFRCDPISEHNRLYWYRQTLGQGPEFLTYFQNEAQLEKSRLLSDRFSAERPKGSFSTLEIQRTEQGDSAMYLCASSRTTSEQFFGPGTRLTVL.

The rearrangement uses TRBV11-2 and TRBJ2-1; the match to TRBD2 covers 11 bases. J lost 7 bases, V lost 2 bases, and 7 bases had no gene match. The CDR3 consists of 16 residues. In germline, CDR1 is SGHAT, CDR2 FQNNGV. The CDR3 region has the DNA TGTGCCAGCAGCTTAAGACTAGCGGGATCTGGGAATGAGCAGTTCTTC. Its translation: CASSLRLAGSGNEQFF.

The chain recombines TRBV19 with TRBJ2-1, with 7 bases fitting TRBD1. The J segment lost 5 bases and the V segment lost 5 bases, leaving 12 bases of the junction unmatched. CDR3 length: 16 amino acids. The germline V gene encodes CDR1 LNHDA and CDR2 SQIVND (reference sequence). This CDR3 reads CASSRKTGVGDNEQFF. As DNA, the CDR3 is TGTGCCAGTAGTCGAAAAACAGGGGTCGGCGACAATGAGCAGTTCTTC.

This sequence joins TRBV12-5 and TRBJ2-7, with D possibly being TRBD2 (5 bases). The CDR3 extends over 15 amino acids. CDR1 LGHNT and CDR2 FRNRAP come from the germline V gene. Trimming took off 3 bases at V and 5 bases at J, with 17 bases between the two ends. The CDR3 nucleotides are TGTGCTAGTGGTTTAGGCGGGTGGGAAGGAGACGAGCAGTACTTC. This translates into CASGLGGWEGDEQYF.

The chain is built from TRBV5-5 and TRBJ1-4; 8 nucleotides align to TRBD1. CDR3 length equals 15 residues. Per germline, CDR1 SGHKS and CDR2 YYEKEE (reference sequence). V lost 4 bases and J lost 6; bases outside the gene matches: 8. CDR3 DNA sequence: TGTGCCAGCAGCGCCGGACAGGGATGGGATGAAAAACTGTTTTTT. Translated, it gives CASSAGQGWDEKLFF. Full variable domain (rest looked up from reference TRBV5-5 and TRBJ1-4): DAGVTQSPTHLIKTRGQQVTLRCSPISGHKSVSWYQQVLGQGPQFIFQYYEKEERGRGNFPDRFSARQFPNYSSELNVNALLLGDSALYLCASSAGQGWDEKLFFGSGTQLSVL.

The chain employs TRBV4-3 and TRBJ1-2; TRBD1 agrees at 9 bases. The CDR3 extends over 17 amino acids. Trimming at V came to 5 bases and at J to 1 base, leaving 11 bases not matched to a gene. Germline-derived CDR1 and CDR2 are LGHNA and YSLEER. The CDR3 DNA follows: TGCGCCAGCAGCTCCGGTACCGGGACAGGGTTTAACTATGGCTACACCTTC. Protein product: CASSSGTGTGFNYGYTF.